These 3 T cell receptor beta chains share one sample of origin, sequenced in a study of T-cell reconstitution after alpha-beta-depleted transplantation in children. As it was prepared, the TCRbeta library received unique molecular identifiers. TCRdb fed the PCR reads into MiXCR, producing one record per CDR3 protein. The sample consists of more than 150,000 distinct CDR3 sequences, more than 14% of them appearing once. The sequencing here drew on PBMCs from the stem cell graft donor, taken from the stem cell graft. The receptors shown here come from a human donor who donated a stem cell graft to a child with acute lymphoblastic leukemia.

The table lists this clonotype with many counts. CDR3 in DNA: TGCGCCAGCAGCCGTCGACAGGGATTAGGGGACACTGAAGCTTTCTTT. Translated: CASSRRQGLGDTEAFF. The chain recombines TRBV5-1 with TRBJ1-1; 7 nucleotides agree with TRBD1. CDR3 length: 16 residues. CDR1 and CDR2 from the germline V gene are SGHRS and YFSETQ. With V trimmed by 4 bases and J by 3 bases, 12 bases remained unmatched.

This clonotype showed up many times. The gene calls are TRBV10-3 and TRBJ2-7; 12 positions match TRBD1. The CDR3 contains 15 residues. The ends lost 4 bases at V and 6 bases at J; junction bases unmatched: 7. Germline V gene sequence: CDR1 ENHRY, CDR2 SYGVKD. CDR3 sequence reads: CAISGKGQGAGEQYF. CDR3 bases: TGTGCCATCAGTGGGAAGGGACAGGGGGCCGGCGAGCAGTACTTC.

This clonotype has a handful of counts. This rearrangement joins TRBV12-3 or TRBV12-4 to TRBJ1-5, with TRBD1 matching 8 bases. CDR3 size: 14 residues. Losses at the gene ends were 6 bases for V and 7 bases for J; bases not matched to a gene: 8. CDR3 in DNA: TGTGCCAGCAGCCCTGACAGGGGAAACCAGCCCCAGCATTTT. This translates into CASSPDRGNQPQHF.